The source of this T cell receptor (beta chain) is a study of blood T cell repertoires in COVID-19. Study-level information: Material from acute and convalescent COVID-19 was sourced from the United States, Italy and Spain.

Clones were read by immunoSEQ multiplex PCR, and TCRdb kept only the in-frame ones, dropping some. Of more than 25,000 clones listed, roughly 80% are singletons. V dropped 4 bases and J dropped 0; count of bases not matched to a gene: 8. The CDR3 spans 17 residues. Per germline, CDR1 LNHDA and CDR2 SQIVND (reference sequence). Source material: peripheral blood. The chain combines TRBV19 with TRBJ2-2; 7 nucleotides agree with TRBD2. The clonotype originates from a man aged 50 or older with active or convalescent COVID-19. The CDR3 sequence is CASSTSRRGANTGELFF. CDR3 bases: TGTGCCAGTAGTACTTCCCGACGGGGGGCGAACACCGGGGAGCTGTTTTTT.